This passage covers 29 T cell receptor beta chains from one sample sequenced in a study of cytomegalovirus exposure and HLA in healthy donors. PCR was performed using 60 Vbeta and 13 Jbeta primers. The assay was immunoSEQ multiplex PCR, and TCRdb's table has in-frame clones only and misses some. Of 200,000 or so clones in the sample, about 81% were seen once. Material: PBMCs. Source of these receptors: a woman aged 45 to 65 in good health and CMV-seropositive.

The rearrangement uses TRBV4-3 and TRBJ1-2; 7 bases are shared with TRBD1. J gave up 4 bases and V 3 bases, and 11 bases lay outside the gene matches. This CDR3 comprises 16 residues. Germline V lookup: CDR1 LGHNA, CDR2 YSLEER. The CDR3 DNA reads as TGCGCCAGCAGCCATGTACAGGGGAGTTTAGCCTATGGCTACACCTTC. Encoded protein: CASSHVQGSLAYGYTF.

This chain uses TRBV18 with TRBJ1-2, with D unresolved. In germline, CDR1 is KGHSH, CDR2 LQKENI. Trimming removed 3 bases from V and 4 bases from J, with 12 bases in between. This CDR3 spans 14 amino acids. The CDR3 DNA is TGTGCCAGCTCACCCCGGGAGCGCTTCTATGGCTACACCTTC. Protein sequence: CASSPRERFYGYTF.

The sample holds a few counts of this clone. Its ends do not fully match the called genes, so a read error is possible. The chain links TRBV7-7 to TRBJ2-5, with D unresolved. CDR1 SSHAT and CDR2 FNYEAQ come from the germline V gene (reference sequence). The CDR3 covers 13 residues. DNA for the CDR3: TGTGCTAGCAGCTTGCAGGCAATCGGGACCCAGTACTTC. Its protein product is CASSLQAIGTQYF. The variable domain in full, with the rest retrieved from reference TRBV7-7 and TRBJ2-5, is GAGVSQSPRYKVTKRGQDVTLRCDPISSHATLYWYQQALGQGPEFLTYFNYEAQPDKSGLPSDRFSAERPEGSISTLTIQRTEQRDSAMYRCASSLQAIGTQYFGPGTRLLVL.

The chain employs TRBV6-6 and TRBJ2-6; D might be TRBD2 (5 bases). The V gene's germline CDR1 is MNHNY and CDR2 SVGAGI (reference sequence). This CDR3 region has 15 residues. V shed 2 bases and J shed 0 bases, with 5 bases lying between them. Here the CDR3 reads CASSYSGSGANVLTF. CDR3 DNA sequence: TGTGCCAGCAGTTACAGCGGCTCTGGGGCCAACGTCCTGACTTTC.

The chain has TRBV7-3 and TRBJ2-1; 11 bases align to TRBD2. J gave up 8 bases and V 4 bases, and 4 bases lay outside the gene matches. Germline V lookup: CDR1 SGHTA, CDR2 FQGTGA. The length of the CDR3 is 14 residues. As DNA, the CDR3 is TGTGCCAGCAGCTCGACTAGCGGGACGGATGAGCAGTTCTTC. Protein sequence: CASSSTSGTDEQFF.

A few counts support this clone. The chain employs TRBV27 and TRBJ2-3, with D perhaps TRBD1 (5 bases). V gave up 3 bases and J gave up 7 bases, with 14 bases separating them. The germline gives CDR1 MNHEY, CDR2 SMNVEV (reference sequence). CDR3 length: 14 amino acids. The CDR3 DNA reads TGTGCCAGCAGTTTCGCAGGGATCGCCTATACGCAGTATTTT. Its translation is CASSFAGIAYTQYF.

This clone was picked up one time. The genes are TRBV18 and TRBJ2-7; 8 positions agree with TRBD1. CDR1 is KGHSH and CDR2 is LQKENI in the germline V gene. The CDR3 totals 15 residues. J gave up 5 bases and V 5 bases, and 11 bases lay outside the gene matches. CDR3 DNA sequence: TGTGCCAGCTCAGCCCAACAGGGGGTCAACGACGAGCAGTACTTC. Amino acids: CASSAQQGVNDEQYF.

The gene calls are TRBV28 and TRBJ2-7, with 7 bases matching TRBD1. CDR1 and CDR2 from the germline V gene are MDHEN and SYDVKM. The CDR3 runs to 14 residues. V shed 7 bases, J shed 3 bases, and the junction held 9 bases outside the gene matches. The CDR3 is CASKSGTAVYEQYF. The CDR3 coding sequence is TGTGCCAGCAAATCCGGGACAGCAGTCTACGAGCAGTACTTC. Looking up the rest from reference TRBV28 and TRBJ2-7 gives the full variable domain: DVKVTQSSRYLVKRTGEKVFLECVQDMDHENMFWYRQDPGLGLRLIYFSYDVKMKEKGDIPEGYSVSREKKERFSLILESASTNQTSMYLCASKSGTAVYEQYFGPGTRLTVT.

This clone occurred once. The V and J genes are TRBV10-3 and TRBJ2-3; 14 bases map to TRBD2. The germline V gene encodes CDR1 ENHRY and CDR2 SYGVKD. This CDR3 spans 16 amino acids. Losses at the gene ends were 8 bases for V and 5 bases for J; bases not matched to a gene: 9. As DNA, the CDR3 is TGTGCCATCGCACCGGGACTAGCGGGAGTCGGAGATACGCAGTATTTT. It codes for CAIAPGLAGVGDTQYF.

This clone was seen only a few times. This rearrangement joins TRBV29-1 to TRBJ2-5, with 7 bases matching TRBD2. V shed 5 bases, J shed 3 bases, and the junction held 3 bases outside the gene matches. There are 12 residues in the CDR3. Germline V lookup: CDR1 SQVTM, CDR2 ANQGSEA. This CDR3 is CSVRAGEETQYF. For the CDR3, the DNA is TGCAGCGTTCGGGCGGGGGAAGAGACCCAGTACTTC. The full variable domain, its missing parts supplied by reference TRBV29-1 and TRBJ2-5, is SAVISQKPSRDICQRGTSLTIQCQVDSQVTMMFWYRQQPGQSLTLIATANQGSEATYESGFVIDKFPISRPNLTFSTLTVSNMSPEDSSIYLCSVRAGEETQYFGPGTRLLVL.

Details on this clone: The germline gene is not matched at one end of the junction; a read error may be the cause. V is TRBV6-6 and J is TRBJ2-4, with 8 bases that match TRBD1. This CDR3 has 16 residues. Germline lookup yields CDR1 MNHNY and CDR2 SVGAGI (reference sequence). The CDR3 loop reads CASSSLQGVAKNSQYF. Here the CDR3 DNA reads TGTGCCAGCAGTTCACTACAGGGGGTGGCCAAAAACAGTCAGTACTTC.

This clone showed up just once. The chain employs TRBV10-3 and TRBJ1-2; D unclear. V lost 2 bases, J lost 8 bases, and 12 bases lay in between. The germline V gene has CDR1 ENHRY and CDR2 SYGVKD. The CDR3 covers 13 residues. CDR3 in amino acids: CAISEGWGEGYTF. For the CDR3, the DNA is TGTGCCATCAGTGAGGGCTGGGGAGAGGGCTACACCTTC.

The rearrangement uses TRBV19 and TRBJ1-4; D may be TRBD1 (6 bases). V was pared by 3 bases and J by 0 bases, with 17 bases between. The CDR3 contains 18 residues. Germline CDR1 is LNHDA and CDR2 is SQIVND (reference sequence). CDR3 sequence: CASSMEARGITTNEKLFF. The CDR3 nucleotides read TGTGCCAGTAGTATGGAGGCCAGGGGAATTACAACTAATGAAAAACTGTTTTTT.

The chain recombines TRBV2 with TRBJ1-5; 7 bases line up with TRBD1. Germline V gene sequence: CDR1 SNHLY, CDR2 FYNNEI. The trim removed 7 bases at V and 6 bases at J, leaving 12 bases unmatched. The CDR3 has 15 amino acids. The CDR3 here is CASTRTGPLSQPQHF. The CDR3 nucleotides are TGTGCCAGCACCCGGACAGGCCCGTTGAGTCAGCCCCAGCATTTT.

The chain uses TRBV27 and TRBJ2-5; D gene ambiguous. CDR3 length: 11 amino acids. CDR1 and CDR2 from the germline V gene are MNHEY and SMNVEV (reference sequence). Trimming removed 6 bases from V and 4 bases from J, with 6 bases in between. The chain's CDR3 is CASSLGETQYF. CDR3 DNA: TGTGCCAGCAGCCTCGGAGAGACCCAGTACTTC.

Worth noting for this clone: One junction end does not reproduce the germline sequence, and a read error may be involved. This chain connects TRBV4-2 to TRBJ2-6, with a possible D match to TRBD1 (6 bases). This CDR3 spans 16 amino acids. The V gene's germline CDR1 is LGHNA and CDR2 YNFKEQ. CDR3 in amino acids: CASSEDRHFGANGLTF. For the CDR3, the DNA is TGTGCCAGCAGCGAGGACAGACACTTTGGGGCCAACGGCCTGACTTTC.

The V and J genes are TRBV5-8 and TRBJ1-2; no clear D. This CDR3 comprises 14 residues. Germline CDR1 reads SGHTS; CDR2 reads YDEGEE. Deletions cut 0 bases from V and 3 bases from J, with 9 bases between. The CDR3 is CASSLDSGYYGYTF. CDR3 DNA sequence: TGTGCCAGCAGCTTGGATAGCGGATACTATGGCTACACCTTC.

This sequence joins TRBV25-1 and TRBJ2-7; no clear D gene. There are 11 residues in the CDR3. V lost 3 bases and J lost 4, with 4 bases in between. CDR1 and CDR2 (germline): MGHDK, SYGVNS. The CDR3 protein is CASSDRYEQYF. As DNA, the CDR3 is TGTGCCAGCAGTGACCGTTACGAGCAGTACTTC.

The genes are TRBV10-3 and TRBJ1-2; 8 nucleotides match TRBD1. From germline, CDR1 is ENHRY and CDR2 SYGVKD. The CDR3 contains 14 residues. V gave up 4 bases and J gave up 8 bases; unmatched junction bases: 9. The CDR3 sequence is CAISAGQGMKGYTF. The DNA for the CDR3 is TGTGCCATCAGTGCCGGACAGGGAATGAAGGGCTACACCTTC.

This chain connects TRBV27 to TRBJ2-7; D is perhaps TRBD2 (6 bases). Trimming took 6 bases from V and 2 from J, leaving 20 bases between them. The CDR3 covers 16 residues. Germline V gene sequence: CDR1 MNHEY, CDR2 SMNVEV (reference sequence). CDR3 bases: TGTGCCAGCAGCCTAGCGTGGGTGAGGGGAGCCTACGAGCAGTACTTC. It yields the protein CASSLAWVRGAYEQYF.

The gene calls are TRBV7-2 and TRBJ2-7, with TRBD2 matching over 8 bases. The CDR3 is 15 amino acids. Germline V lookup: CDR1 SGHTA, CDR2 FQGNSA. Trimming at V came to 8 bases and at J to 2 bases, leaving 11 bases not matched to a gene. In DNA, the CDR3 is TGTGCCAGCTCAGAAAATGCGGGGGGCGCCTACGAGCAGTACTTC. Its translation is CASSENAGGAYEQYF.

The chain uses TRBV28 and TRBJ2-1; 9 bases are a match to TRBD2. The CDR3 runs to 16 residues. V was pared by 10 bases and J by 7 bases, with 17 bases of the junction left unmatched. Germline loops: CDR1 MDHEN, CDR2 SYDVKM. The CDR3 sequence is CAIWGRLAGIKNEQFF. Written as DNA, the CDR3 is TGTGCCATCTGGGGCCGGCTAGCGGGGATTAAGAATGAGCAGTTCTTC.

Notes on this clone: The sample contains more than one DNA sequence encoding this CDR3. This chain uses TRBV28 with TRBJ1-5; perhaps TRBD1 as D (6 bases). The CDR3 covers 16 residues. Germline V gene sequence: CDR1 MDHEN, CDR2 SYDVKM. Trimming took 5 bases from V and 3 from J, leaving 17 bases between them. CDR3 nucleotides: TGTGCCAGCAGTGCTTGGGGCAGGGGAGACAATCAGCCCCAGCATTTT. Protein: CASSAWGRGDNQPQHF.

The chain is built from TRBV5-4 and TRBJ2-3; 7 bases align to TRBD2. V was clipped by 4 bases and J by 8 bases; unmatched bases: 4. Germline assignment: CDR1 SGHNT and CDR2 YYREEE (reference sequence). The CDR3 has 12 amino acids. CDR3 sequence (DNA): TGTGCCAGCAGCGCGACGGGGGGTACGCAGTATTTT. It is translated as CASSATGGTQYF.

This chain links TRBV7-2 with TRBJ2-1; TRBD2 matches at 9 bases. The trim removed 1 base at V and 15 bases at J, leaving 19 bases unmatched. The length of the CDR3 is 17 residues. Germline V gives CDR1 SGHTA, CDR2 FQGNSA. CDR3 sequence (DNA): TGTGCCAGCAGCTTAGGAAGAGGGTGGGAGCGGGGGGACGGGGGGTTCTTC. This encodes CASSLGRGWERGDGGFF.

The chain has TRBV13 and TRBJ1-3, with unresolved D. This CDR3 region has 16 residues. Trimming cost V 4 bases and J 2 bases, with 15 bases left between them. Germline lookup yields CDR1 PRHDT and CDR2 FYEKMQ (reference sequence). In DNA, the CDR3 is TGTGCCAGCAGCTACGACACACGGCTTACTGGAAACACCATATATTTT. Protein product: CASSYDTRLTGNTIYF.

The chain has TRBV28 and TRBJ2-7, with 7 bases identical to TRBD2. Per the germline V gene, CDR1 is MDHEN and CDR2 is SYDVKM. This CDR3 is 15 amino acids long. V was pared by 6 bases and J by 4 bases, with 12 bases of the junction left unmatched. The CDR3 loop reads CASSQAGEAGYEQYF. The CDR3, as DNA: TGTGCCAGCAGCCAGGCGGGGGAAGCGGGGTACGAGCAGTACTTC.

Comment on this clone: One junction end disagrees with the germline gene, perhaps due to a read error. The V gene is TRBV29-1, the J gene TRBJ2-1; 14 positions agree with TRBD2. This CDR3 spans 17 amino acids. CDR1 SQVTM and CDR2 ANQGSEA come from the germline V gene. The CDR3 is CSDQVGLAGVRDNGQFF. For the CDR3, the DNA is TGCAGCGACCAAGTGGGACTAGCGGGAGTTAGAGACAATGGGCAGTTCTTC.

The gene calls are TRBV5-1 and TRBJ2-5; 8 nucleotides align to TRBD2. The CDR3 loop spans 17 amino acids. CDR1 is SGHRS, CDR2 YFSETQ, per germline. The trim removed 0 bases at V and 5 bases at J, leaving 12 bases unmatched. The CDR3 region has the DNA TGCGCCAGCAGCTTGGATGTTAGCGGGATCGGGCGGGAGACCCAGTACTTC. Its protein product is CASSLDVSGIGRETQYF.